This entry features one TCR beta chain sequence. It lacks a known antigen. No base-level quality is on record; no much larger clone is a single base apart. This specimen belongs to a study of cytomegalovirus exposure and HLA in healthy donors (TCRdb year 2017). Some background on the complete study: In an earlier analysis of under 600 of the donors, 276 Gb of sequence data and approximately 120 million unique TCR beta sequences from about 179 million T cells were reported. Roughly 300 gigabases of sequencing data and around 87 million unique TCR sequences were included in an early release covering roughly 700 HLA-typed donors. Of the approximately 400 genotyped donors, less than 90% were placed in the genetic ancestry cluster associated with self-reported Caucasian donors. The study was designed to test whether signatures of past pathogen exposure could be identified by cataloging public T cell receptors. The study used immunosequencing to profile the T cell repertoires of 666 subjects and linked those repertoires to cytomegalovirus serostatus. Besides the first cohort of roughly 640 subjects, a separate validation cohort made up of around 120 different subjects was used. To predict cytomegalovirus infection status, the study combined high-throughput TCR immunosequencing, statistical association of individual TCRs with disease status, and machine learning. In a later analysis, previously published TCR beta repertoires from more than 500 donors were re-analyzed and high-resolution HLA genotyping was added so that TCR occurrence patterns could be studied. In the later analysis, no new phenotypic data were used to find candidate immune exposures; instead, reliance was placed on TCR beta sequences and their occurrence across donors. An earlier analysis of approximately 580 of the donors used high-throughput TCR beta sequencing to judge whether each TCR beta V gene segment behaved as functional or pseudogenic. Donor age, sex, ethnicity and CMV serostatus were collected together with the repertoire data. A later genetic analysis took genome-wide SNP genotypes for about 55% of the roughly 700 donors and used that subset as a discovery cohort. All discovery cohort repertoires had been generated on a single sequencing platform. Class I and class II HLA loci were covered by the typing at four-digit resolution. The number of donors typed differed by locus, with about 629-630 for A, B, C, DRB1 and DQB1, around 560 for DQA1, 606 for DPA1, and some 450 for DPB1. Five DR-DQ haplotypes were handled as single units for association and clustering because linkage in the cohort was strong. Across about 370 genotyped donors of the cohort, an average of about 240,000 unique TCR beta nucleotide sequences per donor were sequenced, and roughly 20% of those sequences were non-productive. Here is what the overall study found, with its caveats: A further reported finding was that TCR beta sequences accurately predicted the HLA-A and HLA-B alleles for most subjects in the first cohort. In a later analysis, 16,951 TCR beta sequences were associated with specific HLA alleles at a false discovery rate of 0.05. The study gave a list of 150 to 200 TCR beta chains associated with cytomegalovirus. The only immune exposure information available for the cohort was CMV serostatus. Because HLA typing was unavailable for some donors at each locus, only the typed subset was used in association tests. The classifier was reported to diagnose cytomegalovirus status with high specificity and sensitivity in both the original cohort and the validation cohort. Broadly in line with IMGT annotations, most TCR beta V segments showed up in productive rearrangements about 87% or about 30% of the time in an earlier analysis of several hundred of the donors. A cluster of highly shared sequence variants was judged likely to be a technical artifact of the sequencing pipeline. The authors suggested that the approach could potentially be generalized to other disease states and immunological phenotypes. A few of the identified cytomegalovirus-associated TCR beta chains were confirmed in vitro to be specific for cytomegalovirus antigens. In a later analysis, HLA-associated TCR beta chains were found to be more clonally expanded and to have lower generation probabilities than equally common non-associated chains. The cohort was sequenced for TCR beta chains only, and without alpha or paired-chain data the features that could be detected were limited. Across donors, most TCR sequences were observed very rarely, whereas some public TCRs were present in many individuals. The 87-base-pair reads could not distinguish some IMGT-functional V segments, including TRBV6-2 and TRBV6-3, so those segments were excluded. In a later genetic analysis, a missense DCLRE1C variant was associated with V-gene and J-gene trimming of TCR beta chains, and the association was replicated in an independent cohort. The earlier analysis of some 560 of the donors excluded roughly 17 rarely observed V segments, including chromosome 9 orphons, because counts were too low. When HLA alleles, especially DR and DQ, strongly co-occurred, TCR associations were difficult to assign to individual alleles. In a later analysis, several top co-occurrence clusters were reported to appear linked to parvovirus B19, influenza, CMV and Epstein-Barr virus. Roughly uniform sequencing depth across donors was assumed in presence/absence analyses, although this assumption may not hold. In a later genetic analysis, fewer N-insertions in productive TCRs were reported among donors in an Asian-associated ancestry cluster than the roughly 700-donor mean. Most CMV-associated TCR beta chains appeared to be HLA-restricted in a later analysis, and the HLA associations seemed to be driven largely by CMV exposure. In a later analysis, the rate of TCR association differed among HLA loci, with DRB1 alleles having the most associated TCRs and HLA-C alleles having the fewest. Correlated functional status among segregating V segments might be attributable to linkage disequilibrium, but an unknown experimental factor could not be ruled out.

The cohort consisted of some 670 healthy bone marrow donors. At the time of sampling, all cohort members were nominally healthy, though unrecorded immune exposures were likely present. The donor was CMV seropositive and was included in the group of about 290 seropositive cohort members. A peripheral blood sample was provided by each donor, and peripheral blood mononuclear cells were used for TCR beta sequencing. The Qiagen DNeasy Blood Extraction Kit was used to extract genomic DNA from the blood cell samples. The germline V gene specifies SGHRS as CDR1 and YFSETQ as CDR2. From the cysteine up to the phenylalanine, the CDR3 has a length of 15 residues. Only CDR3 DNA remains: 45 bases, in frame from the first base. The junction shows trimming of 0 bases on V and 3 bases on J, plus 10 bases between the germline ends. The library relied on the immunoSEQ multiplex PCR assay. A mixture of 60 forward primers for TCR Vbeta segments and 13 reverse primers for TCR Jbeta segments was used in the multiplex PCR. Amplification of the CDR3 region of rearranged TCR beta genes was performed with a multiplex PCR assay on genomic DNA. The Illumina HiSeq System was used to sequence the amplified TCR beta libraries as 87-base-pair reads. In the original analysis: A later analysis tallied some 79 million unique TCR beta chains across the 640 or so repertoires, and roughly 11 million of those chains were shared by two or more donors. To remove PCR and sequencing errors, raw reads were error-corrected and collapsed into unique sequences using a nearest-neighbor algorithm that merged closely related sequences. Alignment of CDR3 sequences to IMGT reference sequences was used to assign V, D and J gene segments. Each retained sequence needed at least a six-nucleotide match to both a V gene segment and a J gene segment. A rearrangement was called productive if the CDR3 had no stop codons and remained in frame with V and J, and every other rearrangement was called non-productive. CDR3 was defined according to IMGT convention as the region running from the second conserved V-encoded cysteine to the conserved J-encoded phenylalanine. In an earlier analysis of 587 of the donors, sequences lacking an unambiguous match to a single V gene segment were excluded. An earlier analysis of 587 of the donors classified V segments as functional when productive rearrangements were above 56.7% and as segregating when the standard deviation between donors was above 5%. A statistical classification framework was developed to diagnose cytomegalovirus status using the catalog of TCR beta chain sequences. In a later analysis, V and J genes were assigned by comparing TCR nucleotide sequences against IMGT/GENE-DB human TR gene sequences. A later analysis assigned CDR3 sequences and most-parsimonious VDJ recombination scenarios with the TCRdist pipeline. A later analysis defined each TCR beta chain by its CDR3 amino acid sequence plus V-gene family, and excluded reads lacking a unique V-gene family. To address suspected cross-contamination and a sequencing artifact, a later analysis removed 550 to 750 highly shared, low-generation-probability nucleotide sequences. In a later analysis, a clonal expansion index was calculated for each public chain from normalized within-repertoire ranks of inferred template counts. A later analysis computed generation probabilities with a VDJ recombination model fitted to out-of-frame rearrangements, and checked the results against IGoR. Hypergeometric tests were used in a later analysis to score TCR-TCR, TCR-HLA and TCR-CMV co-occurrence, with a repertoire-size bias correction applied to the TCR pairs. In a later analysis, false discovery rates were estimated by permuting HLA or CMV assignments 20 times. In a later analysis, co-occurring TCRs were grouped using DBSCAN, with TCRdist sequence similarity added in when clustering inside HLA-allele-positive subsets. Repertoires with fewer than 30,000 or more than 120,000 public chains, plus five repertoires with anomalous nucleotide sharing, were excluded from co-occurrence clustering. TCRdb's version of the immuneACCESS table is confined to in-frame rearrangements and falls short of the full clone set. An unresolved V gene accounts for under half of the shortfall where checked; the remainder is of unknown origin. V and J calls and clone size come straight from that table; D and trimming were deduced from the DNA. The sample data list around 130,000 clones, and around 85% of these were observed just once. About 6.7% of the sample is in the top ten clones.

The sequenced sample consisted of PBMCs. This sequence was found in a woman aged 25 to 39 in good health and CMV-seropositive. Recombination linked TRBV5-1 to TRBJ1-3, and the D gene may be TRBD1, 5 bases matching. The bases read TGCGCCAGCAGCTTGGAGGGGCATTATGGAAACACCATATATTTT. Its translation is CASSLEGHYGNTIYF.